The 2 T cell receptor beta chains below all came from one sample that was sequenced in a study of blood T cell repertoires in COVID-19. The table came from immunoSEQ multiplex PCR; TCRdb's copy has only in-frame clones and leaves some out. The table has a few hundred thousand clones, 80% to 95% seen once. The sequenced sample was PBMCs or T cells enriched from blood (not recorded which). The receptors were gathered from a woman younger than 45 who had recovered from COVID-19.

The chain couples TRBV5-4 to TRBJ1-3; D ambiguous. The germline gives CDR1 SGHNT, CDR2 YYREEE (reference sequence). The germline V and J ends were trimmed by 0 bases and 0 bases, with 10 bases remaining between them. CDR3 length: 16 residues. CDR3 coding DNA: TGTGCCAGCAGCTTGGGCGGTCGGAGCTCTGGAAACACCATATATTTT. Its protein is CASSLGGRSSGNTIYF.

J is TRBJ2-7 and V is TRBV6-5, with D uncertain. V was cut by 0 bases and J by 0 bases, with 9 bases left in between. CDR1 is MNHEY and CDR2 is SVGAGI in the germline V gene. The CDR3 runs to 15 residues. DNA of the CDR3: TGTGCCAGCAGTTACTCGTTGGCCGCCTCCTACGAGCAGTACTTC. As protein: CASSYSLAASYEQYF.